These 8 T cell receptor beta chains were sequenced from one sample in a study of blood T cell repertoires in COVID-19. Profiling relied on immunoSEQ multiplex PCR, and the TCRdb table lists in-frame clones only, not all of them. The sample lists some 150,000 clones; 70% to 80% were seen once. The material sequenced was peripheral blood. The receptors originated from a woman between 70 and 85 years old with COVID-19, enrolled during active disease.

The V call is TRBV7-2, the J call TRBJ1-5; D perhaps matches TRBD1 (5 bases). V lost 1 base and J 4 bases, leaving 20 bases between the germline ends. Looked up from germline, CDR1 is SGHTA and CDR2 is FQGNSA. The CDR3 extends over 18 amino acids. CDR3 protein: CASSLGRRGWQLNQPQHF. CDR3 DNA: TGTGCCAGCAGCTTAGGGCGGCGGGGGTGGCAGCTAAATCAGCCCCAGCATTTT. The whole variable domain, filled in from reference TRBV7-2 and TRBJ1-5, reads GAGVSQSPSNKVTEKGKDVELRCDPISGHTALYWYRQSLGQGLEFLIYFQGNSAPDKSGLPSDRFSAERTGGSVSTLTIQRTQQEDSAVYLCASSLGRRGWQLNQPQHFGDGTRLSIL.

The chain carries TRBV9 and TRBJ1-2, with 9 bases matching TRBD1. This CDR3 is built from 14 residues. V lost 3 bases, J lost 7 bases, and 7 bases stayed unmatched. CDR1 and CDR2 (germline): SGDLS, YYNGEE. CDR3 nucleotides: TGTGCCAGCAGCGACCGGGACAGGGTGGTTGGCTACACCTTC. Its protein is CASSDRDRVVGYTF.

V usage is TRBV28 and J usage is TRBJ1-5, with D perhaps TRBD1 (5 bases). There are 15 residues in the CDR3. Germline CDR1 reads MDHEN; CDR2 reads SYDVKM. V shed 6 bases and J shed 0 bases, with 12 bases lying between them. CDR3 sequence: CASSSGSHSNQPQHF. For the CDR3, the DNA is TGTGCCAGCAGCTCAGGGTCTCATAGCAATCAGCCCCAGCATTTT.

The CDR3 coding sequence is TGTGCCAGCAGTGATCCTTCACGACGACTAGCGGGGGGGTTGAGCTCCTACAATGAGCAGTTCTTC. It yields the protein CASSDPSRRLAGGLSSYNEQFF. The chain is built from TRBV2 and TRBJ2-1; 14 nucleotides match TRBD2. This CDR3 spans 22 amino acids. V lost 3 bases, J lost 0 bases, and 16 bases stayed unmatched. CDR1 and CDR2 (germline): SNHLY, FYNNEI.

The gene calls are TRBV7-9 and TRBJ2-5; D is possibly TRBD1 (5 bases). V lost 1 base, J lost 5 bases, and 14 bases lay in between. CDR1 and CDR2 (germline): SEHNR, FQNEAQ (reference sequence). This CDR3 is built from 15 residues. The CDR3 sequence is CASSLGKGVAETQYF. As DNA, the CDR3 is TGTGCCAGCAGCTTAGGAAAAGGGGTCGCGGAGACCCAGTACTTC. Full variable domain (remainder filled in from reference TRBV7-9 and TRBJ2-5): DTGVSQNPRHKITKRGQNVTFRCDPISEHNRLYWYRQTLGQGPEFLTYFQNEAQLEKSRLLSDRFSAERPKGSFSTLEIQRTEQGDSAMYLCASSLGKGVAETQYFGPGTRLLVL.

V usage is TRBV19 and J usage is TRBJ2-2; possible D gene TRBD2, 7 bases. CDR1 LNHDA and CDR2 SQIVND come from the germline V gene (reference sequence). The V and J ends lost 3 bases and 4 bases respectively, with 15 bases between them. The CDR3 consists of 16 residues. The CDR3 loop reads CASSIGGQTVTGELFF. The CDR3 DNA reads TGTGCCAGTAGTATCGGGGGGCAGACTGTCACCGGGGAGCTGTTTTTT.

The gene calls are TRBV11-3 and TRBJ2-2; D possibly corresponds to TRBD2 (5 bases). CDR1 and CDR2 from the germline V gene are SGHNT and YENEEA. Between the trimmed V and J ends, which lost 6 bases and 3 bases, there was a span of 11 bases. This CDR3 has 14 amino acids. CDR3 coding DNA: TGTGCCAGCAGGTCGGACTCTCACACCGGGGAGCTGTTTTTT. Translated, it gives CASRSDSHTGELFF. Full variable domain (outside the CDR3, taken from reference TRBV11-3 and TRBJ2-2): EAGVVQSPRYKIIEKKQPVAFWCNPISGHNTLYWYLQNLGQGPELLIRYENEEAVDDSQLPKDRFSAERLKGVDSTLKIQPAELGDSAVYLCASRSDSHTGELFFGEGSRLTVL.

The chain couples TRBV14 to TRBJ1-6; D is uncertain. V lost 2 bases and J 10 bases, leaving 12 bases between the germline ends. The CDR3 has 14 residues. In germline, CDR1 is SGHDN, CDR2 FVKESK. The CDR3: CASSQHRETSPLHF. The DNA for the CDR3 is TGTGCCAGCAGCCAACACCGGGAAACCTCACCCCTCCACTTT.